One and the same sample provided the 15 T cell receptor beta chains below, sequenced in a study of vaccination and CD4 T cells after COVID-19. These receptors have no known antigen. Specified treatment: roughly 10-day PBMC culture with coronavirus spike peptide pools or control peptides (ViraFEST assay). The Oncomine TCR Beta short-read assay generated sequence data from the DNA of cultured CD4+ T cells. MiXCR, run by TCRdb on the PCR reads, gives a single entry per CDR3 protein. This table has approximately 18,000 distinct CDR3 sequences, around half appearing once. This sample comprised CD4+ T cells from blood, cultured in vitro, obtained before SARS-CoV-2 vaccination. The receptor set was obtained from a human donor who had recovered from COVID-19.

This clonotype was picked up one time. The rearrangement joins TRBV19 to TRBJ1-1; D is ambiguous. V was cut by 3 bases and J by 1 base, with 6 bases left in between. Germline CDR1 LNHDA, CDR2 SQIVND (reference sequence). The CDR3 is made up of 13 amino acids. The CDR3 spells CASSIRPNTEAFF. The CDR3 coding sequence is TGTGCCAGTAGTATTCGCCCGAACACTGAAGCTTTCTTT. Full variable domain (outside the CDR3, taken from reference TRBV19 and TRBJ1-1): DGGITQSPKYLFRKEGQNVTLSCEQNLNHDAMYWYRQDPGQGLRLIYYSQIVNDFQKGDIAEGYSVSREKKESFPLTVTSAQKNPTAFYLCASSIRPNTEAFFGQGTRLTVV.

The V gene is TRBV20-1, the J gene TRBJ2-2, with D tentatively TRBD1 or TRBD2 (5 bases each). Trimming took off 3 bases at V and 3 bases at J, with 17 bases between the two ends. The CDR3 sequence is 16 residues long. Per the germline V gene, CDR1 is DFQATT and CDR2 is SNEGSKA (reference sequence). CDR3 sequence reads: CSARDPFGGDTGELFF. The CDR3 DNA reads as TGCAGTGCTAGGGATCCCTTTGGGGGTGACACCGGGGAGCTGTTTTTT.

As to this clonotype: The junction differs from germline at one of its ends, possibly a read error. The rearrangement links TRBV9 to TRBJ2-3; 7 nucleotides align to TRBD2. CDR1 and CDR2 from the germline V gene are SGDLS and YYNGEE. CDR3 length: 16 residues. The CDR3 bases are TGTGCCAGCAGCCCCCAGACTGCGACTAGCACAGGTACGCAGTATTTT. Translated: CASSPQTATSTGTQYF.

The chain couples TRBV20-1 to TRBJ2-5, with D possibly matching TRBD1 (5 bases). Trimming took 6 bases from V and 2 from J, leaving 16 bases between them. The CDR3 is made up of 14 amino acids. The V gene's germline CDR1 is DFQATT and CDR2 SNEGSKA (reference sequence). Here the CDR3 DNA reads TGCAGTGCCCCCAAGGCAGGGCGGCAAGAGACCCAGTACTTC. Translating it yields CSAPKAGRQETQYF.

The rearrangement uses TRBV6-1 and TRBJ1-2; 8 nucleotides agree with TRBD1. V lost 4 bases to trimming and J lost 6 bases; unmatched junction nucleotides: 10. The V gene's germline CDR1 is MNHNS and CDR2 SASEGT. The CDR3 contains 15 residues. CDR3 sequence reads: CASSASQGVLHGYTF. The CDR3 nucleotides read TGTGCCAGCAGTGCGTCACAGGGGGTCCTTCATGGCTACACCTTC.

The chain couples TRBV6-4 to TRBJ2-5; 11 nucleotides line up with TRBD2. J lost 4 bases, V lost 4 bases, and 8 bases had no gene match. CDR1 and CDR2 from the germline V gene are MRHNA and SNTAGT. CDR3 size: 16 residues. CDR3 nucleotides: TGTGCCAGCAGTGTATTTCCCGGACTAGCGGGAGAGACCCAGTACTTC. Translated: CASSVFPGLAGETQYF.

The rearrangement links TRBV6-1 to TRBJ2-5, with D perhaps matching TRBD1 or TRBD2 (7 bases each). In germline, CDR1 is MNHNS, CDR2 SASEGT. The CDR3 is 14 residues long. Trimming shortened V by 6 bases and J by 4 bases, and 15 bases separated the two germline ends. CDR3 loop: CASSLGRGGETQYF. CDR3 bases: TGTGCCAGCAGCCTCGGCAGGGGGGGAGAGACCCAGTACTTC.

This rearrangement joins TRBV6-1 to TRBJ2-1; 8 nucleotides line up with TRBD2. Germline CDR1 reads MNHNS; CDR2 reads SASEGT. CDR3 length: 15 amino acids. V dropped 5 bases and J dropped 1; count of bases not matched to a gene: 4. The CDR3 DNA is TGTGCCAGCAGTCTCGGGGGGGGTTCCTACAATGAGCAGTTCTTC. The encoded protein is CASSLGGGSYNEQFF.

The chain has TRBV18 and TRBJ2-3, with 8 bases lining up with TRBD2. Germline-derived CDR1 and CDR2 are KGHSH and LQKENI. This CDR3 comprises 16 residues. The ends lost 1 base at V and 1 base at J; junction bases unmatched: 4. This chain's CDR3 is CASSPQSGGRTDTQYF. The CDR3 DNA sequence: TGTGCCAGCTCACCACAATCGGGAGGGCGCACAGATACGCAGTATTTT. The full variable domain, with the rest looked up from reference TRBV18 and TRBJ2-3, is NAGVMQNPRHLVRRRGQEARLRCSPMKGHSHVYWYRQLPEEGLKFMVYLQKENIIDESGMPKERFSAEFPKEGPSILRIQQVVRGDSAAYFCASSPQSGGRTDTQYFGPGTRLTVL.

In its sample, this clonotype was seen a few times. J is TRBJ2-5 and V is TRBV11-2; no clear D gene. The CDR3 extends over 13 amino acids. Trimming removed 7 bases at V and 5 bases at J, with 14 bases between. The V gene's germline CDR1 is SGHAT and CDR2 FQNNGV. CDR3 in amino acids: CASTFTTRETQYF. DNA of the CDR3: TGTGCCAGCACCTTTACGACCCGGGAGACCCAGTACTTC. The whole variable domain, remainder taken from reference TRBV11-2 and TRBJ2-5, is EAGVAQSPRYKIIEKRQSVAFWCNPISGHATLYWYQQILGQGPKLLIQFQNNGVVDDSQLPKDRFSAERLKGVDSTLKIQPAKLEDSAVYLCASTFTTRETQYFGPGTRLLVL.

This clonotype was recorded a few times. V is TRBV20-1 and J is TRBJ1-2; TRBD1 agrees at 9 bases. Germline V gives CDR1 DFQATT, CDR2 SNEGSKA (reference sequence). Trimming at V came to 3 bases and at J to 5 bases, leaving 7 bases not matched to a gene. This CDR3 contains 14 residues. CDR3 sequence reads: CSASPGQGIYGYTF. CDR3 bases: TGCAGTGCTAGCCCGGGACAGGGAATATATGGCTACACCTTC.

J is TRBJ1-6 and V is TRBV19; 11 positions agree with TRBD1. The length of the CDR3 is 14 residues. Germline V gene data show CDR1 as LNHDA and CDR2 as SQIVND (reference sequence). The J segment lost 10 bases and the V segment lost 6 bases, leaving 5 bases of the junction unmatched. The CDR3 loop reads CASRPGQGGSPLHF. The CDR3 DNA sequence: TGTGCCAGTAGACCGGGACAGGGGGGATCACCCCTCCACTTT.

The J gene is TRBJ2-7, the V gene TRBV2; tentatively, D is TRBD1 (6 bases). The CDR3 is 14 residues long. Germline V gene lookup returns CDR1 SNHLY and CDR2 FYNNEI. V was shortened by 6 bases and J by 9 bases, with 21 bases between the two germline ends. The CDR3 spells CASSQDDRRSSQYF. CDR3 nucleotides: TGTGCCAGCAGCCAAGATGACAGGAGGAGCTCGCAGTACTTC.

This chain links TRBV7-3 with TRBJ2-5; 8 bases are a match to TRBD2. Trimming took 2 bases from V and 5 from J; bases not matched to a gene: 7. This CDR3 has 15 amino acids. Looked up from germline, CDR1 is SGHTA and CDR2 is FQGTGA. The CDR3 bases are TGTGCCAGCAGCTTATCGGCGGGAGGTCTGGAGACCCAGTACTTC. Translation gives CASSLSAGGLETQYF.

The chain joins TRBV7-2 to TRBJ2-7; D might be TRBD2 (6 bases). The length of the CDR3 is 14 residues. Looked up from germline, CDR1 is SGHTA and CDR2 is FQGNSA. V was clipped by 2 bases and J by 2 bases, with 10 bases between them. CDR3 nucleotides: TGTGCCAGCAGCTTAATAGCGGTAACCTACGAGCAGTACTTC. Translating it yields CASSLIAVTYEQYF.